The clone carrying this T cell receptor (beta chain) has a handful of counts. Clones were read by immunoSEQ multiplex PCR, and TCRdb kept only the in-frame ones, dropping some. The sample gives over 10,000 clones, approximately 80% of which show up once; 16% is in the top ten. This sample stems from a study of T cell clonotyping in hematopoietic cell transplantation. Sample time point: recipient sample about 28 days before transplant, after cytoreduction. Germline V lookup: CDR1 KGHSH, CDR2 LQKENI. V shed 3 bases and J shed 2 bases, with 10 bases lying between them. CDR3 length equals 14 residues. V gene TRBV18 combines with J gene TRBJ1-1; perhaps TRBD1 as D (5 bases). Sequenced material: peripheral blood mononuclear cells, taken before stem cell transplant. This sequence originates from a man aged 60 to 75 with acute myeloid leukemia. Some clones in this sample may be carry-over from other donors' samples. Written as DNA, the CDR3 is TGTGCCAGCTCACCGACCAGGGATAACACTGAAGCTTTCTTT. It translates to CASSPTRDNTEAFF.